This TCR beta chain was sequenced in a study of CXCR3-negative and CXCR3-positive naive CD8 T cells. Broader study findings: Post-cryopreservation CXCR3 expression was partly diminished, and the bulk of assays employed fresh PBMCs.

By frequency, this clonotype is medium-sized. Its antigen is currently unknown. The authors made the TRB cDNA libraries by 5' RACE using UMI labels. TCRdb re-called the 5' RACE reads, yielding one record per CDR3 amino acid sequence without DNA. The table lists roughly 6,900 distinct CDR3 sequences, with more than 0.9% in the top ten. The CDR3 covers 11 residues. Germline V gene data show CDR1 as MGHRA and CDR2 as YSYEKL. Material: naive CXCR3- CD8+ T cells from blood. Sample subset: CD45RO-CCR7+CD27+CD95- naive CD8+ T cells lacking CXCR3 (TNR3-). The chain combines TRBV4-1 with TRBJ2-1. This sequence originates from a human donor in good health. Some clones in this sample may be carry-over from other donors' samples. This CDR3 is CASSQGYEQFF.